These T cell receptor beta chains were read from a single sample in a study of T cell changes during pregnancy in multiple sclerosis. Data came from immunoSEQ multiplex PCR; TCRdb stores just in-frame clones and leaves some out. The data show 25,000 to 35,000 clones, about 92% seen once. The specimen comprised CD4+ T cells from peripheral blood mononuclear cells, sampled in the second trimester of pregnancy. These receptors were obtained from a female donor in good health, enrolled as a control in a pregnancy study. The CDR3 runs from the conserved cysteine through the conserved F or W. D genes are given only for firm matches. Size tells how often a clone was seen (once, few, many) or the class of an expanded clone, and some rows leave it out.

CDR3: CASSQSEAGNNEQFF; DNA: TGTGCCAGCAGCCAAAGTGAAGCGGGGAACAATGAGCAGTTCTTC; V: TRBV14; D: TRBD2; size: -; J: TRBJ2-1
CDR3: CASTIPGFPYTF; DNA: TGTGCCAGCACCATACCAGGGTTTCCCTACACCTTC; V: TRBV6-5; D: -; size: -; J: TRBJ1-2
CDR3: CASSAGTSEYEQYF; DNA: TGTGCCAGCTCAGCCGGGACTAGCGAATACGAGCAGTACTTC; V: TRBV18; D: TRBD2; size: -; J: TRBJ2-7
CDR3: CASSEQGNYGYTF; DNA: TGTGCCAGCAGTGAACAGGGGAACTATGGCTACACCTTC; V: TRBV27; D: TRBD1; size: -; J: TRBJ1-2
CDR3: CASSVVSGGGWNTGELFF; DNA: TGTGCCAGCAGCGTAGTAAGCGGGGGGGGTTGGAACACCGGGGAGCTGTTTTTT; V: TRBV9; D: TRBD2; size: -; J: TRBJ2-2
CDR3: CASSPPGWEQYF; DNA: TGTGCCAGCAGCCCCCCAGGCTGGGAGCAGTACTTC; V: TRBV11-3; D: -; size: -; J: TRBJ2-7
CDR3: CASSYRGGSTEAFF; DNA: TGTGCCAGCAGTTACAGGGGGGGGAGCACTGAAGCTTTCTTT; V: TRBV2; D: TRBD1; size: -; J: TRBJ1-1
CDR3: CASSLTGGWEKLFF; DNA: TGTGCCAGCAGTCTGACAGGGGGCTGGGAAAAACTGTTTTTT; V: TRBV6-5; D: TRBD1; size: few; J: TRBJ1-4
CDR3: CASSLVTGSIHEQYF; DNA: TGCGCCAGCAGCTTGGTGACAGGGAGTATCCACGAGCAGTACTTC; V: TRBV5-1; D: TRBD1; size: -; J: TRBJ2-7
CDR3: CASSPRSGDTDTQYF; DNA: TGTGCCAGCTCACCACGTTCGGGAGACACAGATACGCAGTATTTT; V: TRBV18; D: -; size: -; J: TRBJ2-3
CDR3: CASSKQGGTEAFF; DNA: TGTGCCAGCTCAAAACAGGGGGGGACTGAAGCTTTCTTT; V: TRBV18; D: TRBD1; size: few; J: TRBJ1-1
CDR3: CASSPGAENTEAFF; DNA: TGTGCCAGCTCACCAGGGGCAGAAAACACTGAAGCTTTCTTT; V: TRBV18; D: -; size: once; J: TRBJ1-1
CDR3: CASSPLVTGNGELFF; DNA: TGTGCCAGCAGCCCCCTGGTGACGGGGAACGGGGAGCTGTTTTTT; V: TRBV9; D: -; size: -; J: TRBJ2-2
CDR3: CASSHVGSSYEQYF; DNA: TGCGCCAGCAGCCATGTCGGGAGCTCCTACGAGCAGTACTTC; V: TRBV4-1; D: -; size: -; J: TRBJ2-7
CDR3: CASSEGQGASNQPQHF; DNA: TGCGCCAGCTCGGAGGGACAGGGGGCTAGCAATCAGCCCCAGCATTTT; V: TRBV5-1; D: TRBD1; size: -; J: TRBJ1-5
CDR3: CASSSTRDRDTSEAFF; DNA: TGTGCCAGCAGCTCCACCCGGGACAGGGATACTTCTGAAGCTTTCTTT; V: TRBV5-6; D: TRBD1; size: -; J: TRBJ1-1
CDR3: CASSLVSDRGYEQYF; DNA: TGTGCCAGCAGCTTAGTGTCGGACAGGGGCTACGAGCAGTACTTC; V: TRBV7-8; D: TRBD1; size: -; J: TRBJ2-7
CDR3: CASSIQSGGAKNIQYF; DNA: TGTGCCAGTAGTATACAAAGCGGGGGGGCCAAAAACATTCAGTACTTC; V: TRBV19; D: TRBD2; size: -; J: TRBJ2-4
CDR3: CASSYPGQGSHGYTF; DNA: TGCGCCAGCAGTTATCCGGGACAGGGTAGCCATGGCTACACCTTC; V: TRBV5-1; D: TRBD1; size: -; J: TRBJ1-2